The present T cell receptor (beta chain) was sequenced within a study of blood T cell repertoires in COVID-19 (dated by TCRdb to the early 2020s). Background on the whole study: Collaborator samples came from the United States, Italy and Spain and covered acute and convalescent phases of COVID-19. The prospective study material was composed of cDNA or gDNA derived from T cells, B-cell-depleted T cells, or PBMCs. The dataset comprised deeply sampled blood TCRbeta repertoires from subjects exposed to, actively infected with, or recovered from COVID-19. A freely available public database, intended as a resource for researchers studying the immune response to SARS-CoV-2, is where the repertoires were released. Samples were obtained from the ongoing ImmuneRACE study (first 160 participants) and from some 1,200 subjects provided by 6 global collaborators. Nearly every sample came with metadata listing a de-identified subject ID, COVID-19 status, age in years and sex. Where HLA class I and class II types were available, the types were taken from metadata supplied by the sample provider, not from assay-based typing. Overall study results and their limits: The amount of clinical and demographic metadata varied by source and participant and was provided uncurated.

Comment on this clone: Its antigen is currently not known. No much larger clone exists at a distance of one base, and base qualities are not known.

TCRbeta CDR3 regions were amplified from genomic DNA using the immunoSEQ Assay, a bias-controlled multiplex PCR. The study's own analysis went as follows. The number of nucleated cells in each sample was estimated by amplification of reference gene primers within the assay. To quantify the absolute abundance of each unique TCRbeta CDR3 rearrangement, sequence reads were collapsed and filtered. For each sample, productive Simpson clonality was calculated as the square root of Simpson's diversity index over productive rearrangements. The source is immuneACCESS, and TCRdb retained only in-frame sequences with V and J called. Part of the clones is not carried over; for the studies checked, unresolved V genes explain less than half of this, and the remainder is unexplained. V and J calls and clone size are copied from that table; D and trimming were computed from the DNA. Within this sample are over 45,000 clones, with around 84% of them counted one time only. Approximately 6% of the sample comes from the top ten.

CDR1 and CDR2 were assigned from the germline V gene as MNHEY and SVGAGI. Its CDR3 holds 14 amino acids, cysteine through phenylalanine. Of all the DNA, just the CDR3 is kept, 42 bases in frame from base 1. At the junction V is shortened by 4 bases and J by 2 bases, with 12 bases in between. Each collaborating institution followed its own protocols to collect whole blood in K2EDTA tubes. For TCRbeta analysis, collaborators shipped samples in one of three forms: frozen whole blood, isolated PBMCs, or DNA extracted from either of those sample types. Sequenced sample: peripheral blood. This receptor was identified in a human donor in a cohort sampled during active or convalescent COVID-19. The receptor chain draws on TRBV6-5 and TRBJ2-7; 5 matching bases give a weak D call of TRBD2. The DNA sequence is given as TGTGCCAGCAGTTCGGACGGGATGGCCTACGAGCAGTACTTC. It is translated as CASSSDGMAYEQYF.